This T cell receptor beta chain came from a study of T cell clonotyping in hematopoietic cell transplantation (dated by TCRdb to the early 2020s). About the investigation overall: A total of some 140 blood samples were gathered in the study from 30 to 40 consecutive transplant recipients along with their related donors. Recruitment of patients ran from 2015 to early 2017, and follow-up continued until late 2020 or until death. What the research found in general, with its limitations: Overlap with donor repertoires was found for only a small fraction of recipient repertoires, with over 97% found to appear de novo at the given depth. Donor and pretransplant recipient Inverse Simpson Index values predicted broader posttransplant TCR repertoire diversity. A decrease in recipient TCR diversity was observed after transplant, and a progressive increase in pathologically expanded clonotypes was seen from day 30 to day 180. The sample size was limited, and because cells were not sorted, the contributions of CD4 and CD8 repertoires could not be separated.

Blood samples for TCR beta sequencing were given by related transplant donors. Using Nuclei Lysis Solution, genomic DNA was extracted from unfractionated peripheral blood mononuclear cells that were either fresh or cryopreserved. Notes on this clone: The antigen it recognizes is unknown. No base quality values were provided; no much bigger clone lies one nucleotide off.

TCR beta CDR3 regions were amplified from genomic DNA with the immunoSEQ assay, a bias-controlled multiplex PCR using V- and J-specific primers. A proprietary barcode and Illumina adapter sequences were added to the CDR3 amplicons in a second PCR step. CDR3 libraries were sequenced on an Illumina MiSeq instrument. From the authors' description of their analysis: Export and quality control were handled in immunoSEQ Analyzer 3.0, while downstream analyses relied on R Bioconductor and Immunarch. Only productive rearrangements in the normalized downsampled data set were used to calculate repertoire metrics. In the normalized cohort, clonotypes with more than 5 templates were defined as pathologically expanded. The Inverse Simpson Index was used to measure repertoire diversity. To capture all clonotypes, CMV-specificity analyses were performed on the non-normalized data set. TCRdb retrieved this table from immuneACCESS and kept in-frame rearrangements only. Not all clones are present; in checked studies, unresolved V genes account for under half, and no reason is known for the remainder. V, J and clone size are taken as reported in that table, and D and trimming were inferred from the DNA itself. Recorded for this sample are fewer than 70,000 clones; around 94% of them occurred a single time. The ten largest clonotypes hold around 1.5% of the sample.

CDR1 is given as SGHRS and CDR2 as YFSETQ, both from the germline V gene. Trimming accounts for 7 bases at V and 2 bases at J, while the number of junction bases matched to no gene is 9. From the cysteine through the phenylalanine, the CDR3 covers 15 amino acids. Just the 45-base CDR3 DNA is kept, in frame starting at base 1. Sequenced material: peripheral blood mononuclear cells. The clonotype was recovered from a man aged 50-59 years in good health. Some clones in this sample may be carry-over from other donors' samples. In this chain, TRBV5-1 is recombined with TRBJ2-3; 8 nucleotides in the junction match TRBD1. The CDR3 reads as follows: CASWETGQVTDTQYF. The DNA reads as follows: TGCGCCAGCTGGGAGACGGGACAGGTCACAGATACGCAGTATTTT. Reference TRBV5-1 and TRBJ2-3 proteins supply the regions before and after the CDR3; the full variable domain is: KAGVTQTPRYLIKTRGQQVTLSCSPISGHRSVSWYQQTPGQGLQFLFEYFSETQRNKGNFPGRFSGRQFSNSRSEMNVSTLELGDSALYLCASWETGQVTDTQYFGPGTRLTVL.